Described below is a single T cell receptor (beta chain) sequence and its context. This entry belongs to a study of cytomegalovirus exposure and HLA in healthy donors. Primers for the PCR totalled 60 Vbeta and 13 Jbeta. Clones were read by immunoSEQ multiplex PCR, and TCRdb kept only the in-frame ones, dropping some. The sample lists 150,000 to 200,000 clones; approximately 72% were seen once. What was sequenced was PBMCs. This TCR was recovered from a man aged 45-60 years in good health and CMV-seronegative.

This CDR3 is CASSLVSGPNTEAFF. In nucleotides, the CDR3 is TGCGCCAGCAGCTTAGTCTCAGGGCCGAACACTGAAGCTTTCTTT. This chain connects TRBV5-1 to TRBJ1-1; D is possibly TRBD1 (5 bases). Trimming shortened V by 2 bases and J by 1 base, and 12 bases separated the two germline ends. This CDR3 spans 15 amino acids. Per germline, CDR1 SGHRS and CDR2 YFSETQ.